This T cell receptor beta chain stems from a study of cytomegalovirus exposure and HLA in healthy donors. Study outcomes and limitations: Cytomegalovirus-associated TCR beta chains were listed, numbering 164.

Primers for the PCR totalled 60 Vbeta and 13 Jbeta. Assay: immunoSEQ multiplex PCR; the TCRdb copy retains only in-frame clones and omits some. The data show about 140,000 clones, 76% seen once. The CDR3 has 15 amino acids. Points on this clone: Its antigen remains unidentified.

This receptor was obtained from a male donor in good health and CMV-seronegative. The specimen sequenced was PBMCs. The chain links TRBV21-1 to TRBJ1-3. TRBV21-1 is reported as a pseudogene. The CDR3: CASSNGGAAGNTIYF. DNA for the CDR3: TGTGCCAGCAGCAATGGGGGGGCCGCTGGAAACACCATATATTTT.